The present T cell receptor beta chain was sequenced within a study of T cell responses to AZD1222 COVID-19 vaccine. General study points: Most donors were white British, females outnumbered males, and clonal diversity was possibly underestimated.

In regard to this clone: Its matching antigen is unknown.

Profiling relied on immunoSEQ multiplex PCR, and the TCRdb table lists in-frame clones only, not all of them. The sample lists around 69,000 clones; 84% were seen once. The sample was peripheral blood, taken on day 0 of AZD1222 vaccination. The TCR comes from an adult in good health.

DNA for the CDR3: TGTGCCAGCAGCTTAGCCAGGGGGGTGAATACGCAGTATTTT. Translation: CASSLARGVNTQYF. This sequence joins TRBV7-2 and TRBJ2-3; D might be TRBD1 (7 bases). This CDR3 is built from 14 residues. CDR1 is SGHTA and CDR2 is FQGNSA in the germline V gene. V lost 0 bases, J lost 7 bases, and 11 bases lay in between.